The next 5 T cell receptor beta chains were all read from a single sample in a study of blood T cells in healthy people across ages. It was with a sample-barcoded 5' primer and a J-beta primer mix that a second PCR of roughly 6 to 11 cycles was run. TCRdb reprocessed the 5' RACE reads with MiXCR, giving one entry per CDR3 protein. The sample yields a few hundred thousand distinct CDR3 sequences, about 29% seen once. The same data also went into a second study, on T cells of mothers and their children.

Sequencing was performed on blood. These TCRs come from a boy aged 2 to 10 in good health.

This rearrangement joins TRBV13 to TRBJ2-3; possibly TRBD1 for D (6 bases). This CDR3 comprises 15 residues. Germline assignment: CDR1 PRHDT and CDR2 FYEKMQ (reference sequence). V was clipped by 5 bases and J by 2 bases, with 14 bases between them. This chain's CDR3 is CASSPGTRVTDTQYF. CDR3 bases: TGTGCCAGCAGCCCCGGGACACGGGTCACAGATACGCAGTATTTT.

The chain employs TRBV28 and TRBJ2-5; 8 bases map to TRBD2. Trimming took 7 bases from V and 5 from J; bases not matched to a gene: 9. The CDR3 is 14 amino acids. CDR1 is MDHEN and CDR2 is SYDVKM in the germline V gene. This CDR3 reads CASIHEASGETQYF. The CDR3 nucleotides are TGTGCCAGCATCCATGAGGCTAGCGGGGAGACCCAGTACTTC.

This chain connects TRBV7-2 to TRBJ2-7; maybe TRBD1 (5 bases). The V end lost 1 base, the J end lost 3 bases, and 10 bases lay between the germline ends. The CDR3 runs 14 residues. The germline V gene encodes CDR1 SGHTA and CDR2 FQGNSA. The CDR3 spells CASSLEARVYEQYF. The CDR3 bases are TGTGCCAGCAGCTTAGAGGCCAGGGTCTACGAGCAGTACTTC.

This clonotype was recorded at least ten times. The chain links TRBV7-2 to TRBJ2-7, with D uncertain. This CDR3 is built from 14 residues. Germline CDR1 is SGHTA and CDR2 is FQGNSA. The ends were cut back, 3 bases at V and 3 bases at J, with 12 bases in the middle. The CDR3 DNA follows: TGTGCCAGCAGCTTTGGCTTCACTTTCTACGAGCAGTACTTC. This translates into CASSFGFTFYEQYF.

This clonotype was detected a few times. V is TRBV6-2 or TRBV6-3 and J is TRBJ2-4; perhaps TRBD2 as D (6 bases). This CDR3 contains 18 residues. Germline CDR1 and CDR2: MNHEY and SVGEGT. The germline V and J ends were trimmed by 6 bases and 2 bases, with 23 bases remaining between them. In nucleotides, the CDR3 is TGTGCCAGCAGCCTTAGGGGCCAGGACTATCTTCCCAAAAACATTCAGTACTTC. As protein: CASSLRGQDYLPKNIQYF.